This T cell receptor (beta chain) was captured by sequencing in a study of identical twins. After template switching added a universal primer site, the resulting cDNA carried unique molecular identifiers. TCRdb recomputed calls from the 5' RACE reads with MiXCR, one row per CDR3 protein. Of approximately 500,000 distinct CDR3 sequences listed, 24% are singletons. The CDR3 has 12 amino acids. Germline loops: CDR1 ENHRY, CDR2 SYGVKD. Trimming cost V 10 bases and J 7 bases, with 16 bases left between them. Overall study results and limits: Zero-insertion analyses might be partly confounded by invariant T cells like MAIT and iNKT.

This clonotype was detected a few times. Its target is unknown. These same records also appear under a second study, on T cells expressing NK-cell markers. That work states: The CD3+CD56-NKG2C+ fraction of several donors was likewise dominated by these clonotypes.

Sequenced input: CD4+ T cells sorted from blood. The clonotype was recovered from a woman aged 18 to 35 in good health. The chain uses TRBV10-3 and TRBJ1-1, with D tentatively TRBD1 (5 bases). The CDR3 region is CATGSSSSEAFF. In nucleotides, the CDR3 is TGTGCCACAGGGAGCAGCAGCAGTGAAGCTTTCTTT.